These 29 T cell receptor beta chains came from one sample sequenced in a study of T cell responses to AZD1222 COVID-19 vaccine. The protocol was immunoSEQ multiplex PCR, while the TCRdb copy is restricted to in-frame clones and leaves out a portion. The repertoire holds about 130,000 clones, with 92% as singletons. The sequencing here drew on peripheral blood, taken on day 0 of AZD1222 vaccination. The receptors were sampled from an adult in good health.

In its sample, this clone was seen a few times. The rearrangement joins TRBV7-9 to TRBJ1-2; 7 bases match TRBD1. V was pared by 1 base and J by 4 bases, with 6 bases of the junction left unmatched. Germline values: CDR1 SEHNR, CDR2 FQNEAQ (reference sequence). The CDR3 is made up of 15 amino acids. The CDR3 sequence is CASSLDLTGSYGYTF. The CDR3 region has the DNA TGTGCCAGCAGCTTAGATCTGACAGGGAGCTATGGCTACACCTTC. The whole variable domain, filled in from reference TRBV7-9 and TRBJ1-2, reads DTGVSQNPRHKITKRGQNVTFRCDPISEHNRLYWYRQTLGQGPEFLTYFQNEAQLEKSRLLSDRFSAERPKGSFSTLEIQRTEQGDSAMYLCASSLDLTGSYGYTFGSGTRLTVV.

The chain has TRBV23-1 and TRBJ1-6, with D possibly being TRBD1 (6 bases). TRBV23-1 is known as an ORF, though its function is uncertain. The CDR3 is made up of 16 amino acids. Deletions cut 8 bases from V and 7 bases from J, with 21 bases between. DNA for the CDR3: TGCGCCAGCCTCAATCGGGGGGGGGCGCGGAATTCACCCCTCCACTTT. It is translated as CASLNRGGARNSPLHF.

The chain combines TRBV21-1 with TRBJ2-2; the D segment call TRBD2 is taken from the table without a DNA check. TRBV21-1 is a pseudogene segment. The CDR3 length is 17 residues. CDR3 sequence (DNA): TGTGCCAGCAGCGAAAGGGAGATACCTTCGAACACCGGGGAGCTGTTTTTT. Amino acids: CASSEREIPSNTGELFF.

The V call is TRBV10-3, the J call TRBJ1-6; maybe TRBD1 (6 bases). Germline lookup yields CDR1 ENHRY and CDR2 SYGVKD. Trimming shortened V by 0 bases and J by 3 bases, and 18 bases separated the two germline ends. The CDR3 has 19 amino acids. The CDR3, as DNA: TGTGCCATCAGTGAGTCGAATAAGGACAGAAATGTCTATAATTCACCCCTCCACTTT. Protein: CAISESNKDRNVYNSPLHF.

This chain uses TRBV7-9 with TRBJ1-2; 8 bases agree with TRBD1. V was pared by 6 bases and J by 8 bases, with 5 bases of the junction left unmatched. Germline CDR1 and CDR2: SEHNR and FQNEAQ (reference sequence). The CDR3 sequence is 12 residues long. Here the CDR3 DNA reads TGTGCCAGCAGTTCACAGGGGGGCGGCTACACCTTC. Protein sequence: CASSSQGGGYTF.

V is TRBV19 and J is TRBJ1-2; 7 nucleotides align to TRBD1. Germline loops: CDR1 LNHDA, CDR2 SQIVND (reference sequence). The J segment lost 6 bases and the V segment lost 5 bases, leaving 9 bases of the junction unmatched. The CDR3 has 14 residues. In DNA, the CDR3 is TGTGCCAGTAGTCCCATGGGGACAGCTCATGGCTACACCTTC. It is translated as CASSPMGTAHGYTF.

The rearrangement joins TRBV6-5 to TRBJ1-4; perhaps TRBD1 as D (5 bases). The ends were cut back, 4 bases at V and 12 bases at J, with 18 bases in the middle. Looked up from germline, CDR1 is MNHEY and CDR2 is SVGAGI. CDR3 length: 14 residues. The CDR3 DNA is TGTGCCAGCAGTTGGGGACTCCCGAATCGGGAACTGTTTTTT. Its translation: CASSWGLPNRELFF.

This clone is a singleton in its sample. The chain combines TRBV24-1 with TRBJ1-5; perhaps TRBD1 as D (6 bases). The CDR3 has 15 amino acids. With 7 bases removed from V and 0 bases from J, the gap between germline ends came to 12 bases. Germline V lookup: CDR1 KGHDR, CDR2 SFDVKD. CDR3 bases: TGTGCCACCAGGACGGGGGGCCTTAGCAATCAGCCCCAGCATTTT. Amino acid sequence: CATRTGGLSNQPQHF.

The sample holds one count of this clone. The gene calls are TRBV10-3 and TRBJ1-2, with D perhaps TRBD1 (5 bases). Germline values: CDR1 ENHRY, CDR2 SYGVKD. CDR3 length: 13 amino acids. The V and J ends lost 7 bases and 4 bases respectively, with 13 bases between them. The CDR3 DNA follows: TGTGCCATCAAGTTGACAGTCACCTATGGCTACACCTTC. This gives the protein CAIKLTVTYGYTF.

The CDR3 region has the DNA TGTGCCAGCAGTTACGGAGCTAGGACGGGGAACTATGGCTACACCTTC. This encodes CASSYGARTGNYGYTF. The genes are TRBV6-2 or TRBV6-3 and TRBJ1-2; D gene ambiguous. Trimming took off 2 bases at V and 2 bases at J, with 15 bases between the two ends. The CDR3 covers 16 residues. Looked up from germline, CDR1 is MNHEY and CDR2 is SVGEGT.

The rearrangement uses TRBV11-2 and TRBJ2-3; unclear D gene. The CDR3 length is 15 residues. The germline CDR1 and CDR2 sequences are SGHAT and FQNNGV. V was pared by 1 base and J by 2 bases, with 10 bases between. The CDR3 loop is CASSLVLGSTDTQYF. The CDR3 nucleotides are TGTGCCAGCAGCTTAGTGCTGGGCTCCACAGATACGCAGTATTTT.

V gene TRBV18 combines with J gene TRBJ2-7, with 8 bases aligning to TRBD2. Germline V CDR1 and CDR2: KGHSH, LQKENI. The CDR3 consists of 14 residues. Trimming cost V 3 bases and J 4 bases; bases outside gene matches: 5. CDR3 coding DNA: TGTGCCAGCTCACCGGGGACTAGTGAGTACGAGCAGTACTTC. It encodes CASSPGTSEYEQYF.

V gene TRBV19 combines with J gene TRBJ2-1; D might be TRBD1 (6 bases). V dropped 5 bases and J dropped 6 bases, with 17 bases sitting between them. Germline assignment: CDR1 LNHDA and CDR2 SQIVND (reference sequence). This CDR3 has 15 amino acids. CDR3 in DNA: TGTGCCAGTAGTCCCGGACAGATTATGGGCAATGAGCAGTTCTTC. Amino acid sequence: CASSPGQIMGNEQFF.

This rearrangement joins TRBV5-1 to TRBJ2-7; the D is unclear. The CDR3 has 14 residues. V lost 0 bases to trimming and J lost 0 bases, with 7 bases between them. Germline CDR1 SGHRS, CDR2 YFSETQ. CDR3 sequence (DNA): TGCGCCAGCAGCTTGGCTGCCTTCTCCTACGAGCAGTACTTC. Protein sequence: CASSLAAFSYEQYF.

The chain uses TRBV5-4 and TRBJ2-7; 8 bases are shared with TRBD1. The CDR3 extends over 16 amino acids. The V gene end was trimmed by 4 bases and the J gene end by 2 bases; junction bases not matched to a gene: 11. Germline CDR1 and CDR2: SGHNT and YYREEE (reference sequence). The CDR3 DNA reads TGTGCCAGCAGCCCACAGGGGGACGTAAAGGCCTACGAGCAGTACTTC. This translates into CASSPQGDVKAYEQYF.

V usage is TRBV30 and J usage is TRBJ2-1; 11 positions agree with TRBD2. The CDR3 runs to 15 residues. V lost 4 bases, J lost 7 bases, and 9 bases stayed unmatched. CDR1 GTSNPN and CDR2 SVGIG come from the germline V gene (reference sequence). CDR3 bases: TGTGCCTGGAACCCGGGACTAGCGGTAGATAATGAGCAGTTCTTC. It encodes CAWNPGLAVDNEQFF.

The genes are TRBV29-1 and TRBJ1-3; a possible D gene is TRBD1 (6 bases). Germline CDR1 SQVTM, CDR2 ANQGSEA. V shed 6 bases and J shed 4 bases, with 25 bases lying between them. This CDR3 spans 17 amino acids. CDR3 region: CSVSTLYGGLRGNTIYF. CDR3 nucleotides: TGCAGCGTATCTACGTTGTACGGGGGGCTGAGGGGAAACACCATATATTTT. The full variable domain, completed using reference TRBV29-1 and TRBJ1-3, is SAVISQKPSRDICQRGTSLTIQCQVDSQVTMMFWYRQQPGQSLTLIATANQGSEATYESGFVIDKFPISRPNLTFSTLTVSNMSPEDSSIYLCSVSTLYGGLRGNTIYFGEGSWLTVV.

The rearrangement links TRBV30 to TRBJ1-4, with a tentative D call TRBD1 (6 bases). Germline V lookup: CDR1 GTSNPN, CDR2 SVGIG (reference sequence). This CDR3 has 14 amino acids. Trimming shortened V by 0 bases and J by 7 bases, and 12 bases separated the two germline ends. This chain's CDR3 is CAWSVAGGGEKLFF. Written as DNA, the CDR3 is TGTGCCTGGAGTGTAGCGGGGGGCGGTGAAAAACTGTTTTTT.

The CDR3: CASSPPGTANEKLFF. CDR3 sequence (DNA): TGTGCCAGTAGTCCTCCCGGGACAGCTAATGAAAAACTGTTTTTT. The V and J genes are TRBV19 and TRBJ1-4; TRBD1 agrees at 7 bases. The germline V gene encodes CDR1 LNHDA and CDR2 SQIVND (reference sequence). The CDR3 is 15 amino acids. With V trimmed by 5 bases and J by 3 bases, 6 bases remained unmatched.

CDR3 nucleotides: TGTGCCAGCAGTTACGGTGAAGACACTGAAGCTTTCTTT. Translating gives CASSYGEDTEAFF. The V gene is TRBV6-5, the J gene TRBJ1-1, with unresolved D. In germline, CDR1 is MNHEY, CDR2 SVGAGI. The CDR3 extends over 13 amino acids. Trimming shortened V by 2 bases and J by 3 bases, and 7 bases separated the two germline ends.

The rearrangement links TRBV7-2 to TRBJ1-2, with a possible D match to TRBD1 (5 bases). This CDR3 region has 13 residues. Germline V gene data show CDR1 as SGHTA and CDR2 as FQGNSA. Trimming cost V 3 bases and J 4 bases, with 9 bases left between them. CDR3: CASSFGGSYGYTF. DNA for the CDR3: TGTGCCAGCAGCTTCGGGGGGTCCTATGGCTACACCTTC.

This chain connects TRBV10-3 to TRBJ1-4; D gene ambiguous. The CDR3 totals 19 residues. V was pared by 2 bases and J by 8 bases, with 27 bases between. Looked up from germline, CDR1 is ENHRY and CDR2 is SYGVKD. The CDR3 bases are TGTGCCATCAGTGAGGAAGGCAGGAGAAGTCTCAGGTTGGAAGAAAAACTGTTTTTT. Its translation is CAISEEGRRSLRLEEKLFF.

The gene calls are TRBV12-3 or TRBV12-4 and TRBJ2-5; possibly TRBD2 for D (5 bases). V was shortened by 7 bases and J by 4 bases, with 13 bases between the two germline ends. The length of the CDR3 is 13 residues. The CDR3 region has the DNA TGTGCCAGCATGCCGGGGTTGCGAGAGACCCAGTACTTC. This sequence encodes CASMPGLRETQYF.

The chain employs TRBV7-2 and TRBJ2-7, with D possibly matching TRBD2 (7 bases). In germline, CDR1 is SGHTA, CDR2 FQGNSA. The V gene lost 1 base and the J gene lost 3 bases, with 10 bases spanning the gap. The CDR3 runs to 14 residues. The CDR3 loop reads CASSLDGGRYEQYF. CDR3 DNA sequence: TGTGCCAGCAGCTTAGACGGGGGGCGCTACGAGCAGTACTTC.

Here the CDR3 reads CASSQDGTGYSNQPQHF. The CDR3 DNA reads as TGTGCCAGCAGCCAAGATGGGACAGGTTATAGCAATCAGCCCCAGCATTTT. V and J are TRBV4-2 and TRBJ1-5, with 8 bases aligning to TRBD1. The CDR3 is 17 residues long. Trimming at V came to 0 bases and at J to 0 bases, leaving 4 bases not matched to a gene. CDR1 LGHNA and CDR2 YNFKEQ come from the germline V gene.

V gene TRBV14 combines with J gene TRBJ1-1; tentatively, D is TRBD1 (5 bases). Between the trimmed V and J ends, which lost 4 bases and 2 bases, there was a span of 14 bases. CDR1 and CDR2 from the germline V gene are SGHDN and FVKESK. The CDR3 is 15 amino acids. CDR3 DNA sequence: TGTGCCAGCAGCCCCCAAGGGGCCCCTAACACTGAAGCTTTCTTT. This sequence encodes CASSPQGAPNTEAFF. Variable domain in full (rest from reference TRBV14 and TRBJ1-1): EAGVTQFPSHSVIEKGQTVTLRCDPISGHDNLYWYRRVMGKEIKFLLHFVKESKQDESGMPNNRFLAERTGGTYSTLKVQPAELEDSGVYFCASSPQGAPNTEAFFGQGTRLTVV.

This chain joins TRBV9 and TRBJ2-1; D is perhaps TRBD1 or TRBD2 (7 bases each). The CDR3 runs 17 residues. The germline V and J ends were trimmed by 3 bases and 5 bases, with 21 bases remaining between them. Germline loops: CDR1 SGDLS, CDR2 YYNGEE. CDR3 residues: CASSESSRGGLDNEQFF. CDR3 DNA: TGTGCCAGCAGCGAATCCTCCAGGGGGGGCTTGGACAATGAGCAGTTCTTC.

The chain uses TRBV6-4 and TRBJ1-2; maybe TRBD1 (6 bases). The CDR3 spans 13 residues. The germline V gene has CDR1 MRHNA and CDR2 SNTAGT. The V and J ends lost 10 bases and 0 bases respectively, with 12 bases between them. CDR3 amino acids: CAIYDRTNYGYTF. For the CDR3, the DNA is TGTGCCATTTATGACAGGACTAACTATGGCTACACCTTC.

This CDR3 reads CAISEWTGNEKLFF. The CDR3 nucleotides read TGTGCCATCAGTGAGTGGACGGGGAATGAAAAACTGTTTTTT. The chain combines TRBV10-3 with TRBJ1-4, with unresolved D. The germline V gene has CDR1 ENHRY and CDR2 SYGVKD. The CDR3 totals 14 residues. V was clipped by 1 base and J by 5 bases, with 8 bases between them.